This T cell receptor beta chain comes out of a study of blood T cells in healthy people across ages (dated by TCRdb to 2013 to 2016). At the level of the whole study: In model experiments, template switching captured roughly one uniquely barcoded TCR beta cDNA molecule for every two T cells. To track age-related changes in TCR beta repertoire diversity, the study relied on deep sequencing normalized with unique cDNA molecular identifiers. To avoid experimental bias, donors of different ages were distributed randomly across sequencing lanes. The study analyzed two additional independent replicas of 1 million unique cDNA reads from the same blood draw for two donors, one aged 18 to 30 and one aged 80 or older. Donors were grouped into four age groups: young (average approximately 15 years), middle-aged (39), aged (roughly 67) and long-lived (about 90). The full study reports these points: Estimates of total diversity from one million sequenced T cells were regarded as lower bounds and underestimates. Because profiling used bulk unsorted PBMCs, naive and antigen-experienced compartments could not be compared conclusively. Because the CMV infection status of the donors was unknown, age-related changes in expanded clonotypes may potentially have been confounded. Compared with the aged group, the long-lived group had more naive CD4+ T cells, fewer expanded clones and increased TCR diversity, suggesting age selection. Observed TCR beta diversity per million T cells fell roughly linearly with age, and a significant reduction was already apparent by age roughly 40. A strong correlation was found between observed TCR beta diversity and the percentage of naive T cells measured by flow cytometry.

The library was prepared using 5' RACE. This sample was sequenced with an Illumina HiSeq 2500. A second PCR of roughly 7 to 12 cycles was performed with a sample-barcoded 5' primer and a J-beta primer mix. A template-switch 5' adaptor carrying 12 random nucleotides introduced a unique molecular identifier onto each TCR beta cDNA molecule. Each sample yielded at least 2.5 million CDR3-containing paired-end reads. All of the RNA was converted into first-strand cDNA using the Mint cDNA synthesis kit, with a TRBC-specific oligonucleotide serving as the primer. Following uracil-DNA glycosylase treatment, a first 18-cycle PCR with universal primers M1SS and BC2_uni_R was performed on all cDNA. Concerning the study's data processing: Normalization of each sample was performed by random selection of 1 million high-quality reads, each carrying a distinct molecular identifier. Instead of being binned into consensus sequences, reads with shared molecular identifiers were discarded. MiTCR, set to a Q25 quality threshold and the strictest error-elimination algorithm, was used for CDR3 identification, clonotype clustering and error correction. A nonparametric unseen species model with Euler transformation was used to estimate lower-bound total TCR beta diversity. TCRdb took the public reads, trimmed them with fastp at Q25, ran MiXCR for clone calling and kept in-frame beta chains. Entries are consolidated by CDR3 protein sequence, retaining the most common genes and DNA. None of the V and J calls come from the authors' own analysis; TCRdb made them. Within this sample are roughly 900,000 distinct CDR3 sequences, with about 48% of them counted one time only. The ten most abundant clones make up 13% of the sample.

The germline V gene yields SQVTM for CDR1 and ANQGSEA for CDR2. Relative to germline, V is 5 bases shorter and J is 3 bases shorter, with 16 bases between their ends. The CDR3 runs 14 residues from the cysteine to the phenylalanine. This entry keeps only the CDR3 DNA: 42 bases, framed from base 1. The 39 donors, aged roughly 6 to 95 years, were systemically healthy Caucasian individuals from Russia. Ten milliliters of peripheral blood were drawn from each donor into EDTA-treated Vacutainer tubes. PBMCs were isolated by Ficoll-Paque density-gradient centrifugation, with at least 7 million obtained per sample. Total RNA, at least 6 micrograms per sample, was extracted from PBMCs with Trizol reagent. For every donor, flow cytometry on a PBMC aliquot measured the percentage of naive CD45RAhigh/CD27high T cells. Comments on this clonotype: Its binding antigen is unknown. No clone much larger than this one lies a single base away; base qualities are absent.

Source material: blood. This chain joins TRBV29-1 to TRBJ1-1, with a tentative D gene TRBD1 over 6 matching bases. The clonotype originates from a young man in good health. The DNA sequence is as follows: TGCAGCGTTAAAACAGGGCTTGGAGACACTGAAGCTTTCTTT. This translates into CSVKTGLGDTEAFF.